These 31 T cell receptor beta chains share one sample of origin, sequenced in a study of blood T cells in healthy people across ages. Combining a sample-barcoded 5' primer with a J-beta primer mix, a second PCR ran for roughly 7 to 11 cycles. TCRdb called the 5' RACE reads again in MiXCR, with one record for every CDR3 protein. The sample includes 1.4 million or so distinct CDR3 sequences, 35% to 45% of them seen just once. The sample was blood. The receptors were gathered from a woman in her late teens or twenties in good health.

Only a few counts were recorded for this clonotype. This may come from a read error, since a much larger clone is one base off. The chain's CDR3 is CASKGRSSYNEQFF. The CDR3 DNA follows: TGTGCCAGCAAGGGGCGGAGCTCCTACAATGAGCAGTTCTTC. V usage is TRBV4-2 and J usage is TRBJ2-1, with a weak D call TRBD1 (5 bases). Germline assignment: CDR1 LGHNA and CDR2 YNFKEQ. Trimming took off 7 bases at V and 0 bases at J, with 10 bases between the two ends. There are 14 residues in the CDR3.

The chain carries TRBV6-6 and TRBJ2-5, with a tentative D call TRBD2 (6 bases). The V end was cut by 2 bases, the J end by 5 bases, with 15 bases between. The CDR3 runs 15 residues. Germline V gives CDR1 MNHNY, CDR2 SVGAGI (reference sequence). The CDR3 reads CASSYRDGRKETQYF. CDR3 bases: TGTGCCAGCAGTTACAGGGACGGGAGAAAGGAGACCCAGTACTTC.

The CDR3 coding sequence is TGTGCCAGCAGCAAAACTAGTTTCTATGAGCAGTTCTTC. Encoded protein: CASSKTSFYEQFF. The chain recombines TRBV7-3 with TRBJ2-1; TRBD2 is a possible D gene (5 bases). This CDR3 has 13 residues. CDR1 SGHTA and CDR2 FQGTGA come from the germline V gene. V was pared by 5 bases and J by 8 bases, with 13 bases between.

This chain connects TRBV10-3 to TRBJ1-1; no definite D call. In germline, CDR1 is ENHRY, CDR2 SYGVKD. V lost 4 bases and J 8 bases, leaving 8 bases between the germline ends. CDR3 length: 11 residues. The CDR3 DNA reads TGTGCCATCAGTGGTCAGCTGGAAGCTTTCTTT. It specifies CAISGQLEAFF.

The genes are TRBV7-2 and TRBJ2-4, with D maybe TRBD1 (6 bases). The J call may be wrong; the DNA end is better matched by TRBJ2-7. The CDR3 sequence is 11 residues long. Germline V gene sequence: CDR1 SGHTA, CDR2 FQGNSA. CDR3 loop: CAISTGTEQYF. CDR3 coding DNA: TGTGCCATCAGTACAGGGACCGAGCAGTACTTC.

This clonotype was detected a few times. This chain links TRBV27 with TRBJ2-1; D is tentatively TRBD1 or TRBD2 (5 bases each). The V gene's germline CDR1 is MNHEY and CDR2 SMNVEV (reference sequence). The CDR3 consists of 15 residues. V was clipped by 4 bases and J by 0 bases, with 10 bases between them. In DNA, the CDR3 is TGTGCCAGCAGTTGGGACGCGAGCTCCTACAATGAGCAGTTCTTC. This sequence encodes CASSWDASSYNEQFF.

Only a few counts were recorded for this clonotype. The chain joins TRBV10-3 to TRBJ1-2; D remains ambiguous. Trimming took 3 bases from V and 8 from J, leaving 10 bases between them. Germline V gene data show CDR1 as ENHRY and CDR2 as SYGVKD. This CDR3 region has 12 residues. CDR3 amino acids: CAISDQPGGYTF. The DNA for the CDR3 is TGTGCCATCAGTGACCAACCCGGGGGCTACACCTTC.

This clonotype has just a few counts. This chain connects TRBV18 to TRBJ2-4; D not certain. The better agreement between TRBJ2-7 and the DNA end casts doubt on the J call. The CDR3 loop spans 15 amino acids. From germline, CDR1 is KGHSH and CDR2 LQKENI. CDR3 sequence: CASSLTSSPSYEQYF. In DNA, the CDR3 is TGTGCCAGCTCACTGACCAGTAGTCCTTCCTACGAGCAGTACTTC.

A few counts support this clonotype. The chain employs TRBV29-1 and TRBJ2-1, with a possible D match to TRBD2 (6 bases). This CDR3 has 13 residues. CDR1 is SQVTM, CDR2 ANQGSEA, per germline. The V end lost 7 bases, the J end lost 2 bases, and 12 bases lay between the germline ends. The CDR3 reads CSGLAITYNEQFF. The CDR3 DNA reads as TGCAGCGGCCTAGCGATAACCTACAATGAGCAGTTCTTC.

This clonotype turned up a few times. This chain connects TRBV28 to TRBJ2-7; TRBD1 matches 7 bases. The V segment lost 8 bases and the J segment 5 bases; nucleotides outside the gene matches: 3. The CDR3 runs 11 residues. CDR1 and CDR2 from the germline V gene are MDHEN and SYDVKM. The CDR3 is CASGTVNEQYF. In DNA form, the CDR3 reads TGTGCCAGCGGGACAGTCAACGAGCAGTACTTC.

This clonotype showed up just once. The genes are TRBV25-1 and TRBJ2-5, with 10 bases aligning to TRBD2. Germline V gives CDR1 MGHDK, CDR2 SYGVNS. This CDR3 comprises 15 residues. J was trimmed by 11 bases and V by 3 bases; bases with no gene match: 12. The CDR3 loop is CASSDTLAGDNEQYF. The CDR3 nucleotides are TGTGCCAGCAGTGATACCCTAGCGGGAGACAATGAGCAGTACTTC.

The genes are TRBV20-1 and TRBJ2-1; D may be TRBD2 (5 bases). The CDR3 contains 15 residues. Looked up from germline, CDR1 is DFQATT and CDR2 is SNEGSKA (reference sequence). V lost 2 bases, J lost 0 bases, and 11 bases lay in between. This CDR3 is CSARRGVSSYNEQFF. CDR3 coding DNA: TGCAGTGCTAGACGGGGAGTGAGCTCCTACAATGAGCAGTTCTTC.

This sequence joins TRBV27 and TRBJ2-5, with D unresolved. Germline V gene lookup returns CDR1 MNHEY and CDR2 SMNVEV (reference sequence). V was cut by 2 bases and J by 4 bases, with 11 bases left in between. The length of the CDR3 is 14 residues. CDR3 protein: CASSLQSLRETQYF. The CDR3, as DNA: TGTGCCAGCAGTTTACAGTCCTTACGAGAGACCCAGTACTTC.

J is TRBJ1-1 and V is TRBV11-1; D not resolved. The germline CDR1 and CDR2 sequences are SGHAT and FQDESV (reference sequence). V shed 1 base and J shed 7 bases, with 13 bases lying between them. The CDR3 is 14 residues long. The CDR3 coding sequence is TGTGCCAGCAGCTTAGGTGCGGCACCGAGTGAAGCTTTCTTT. Translation gives CASSLGAAPSEAFF.

This clonotype has a handful of counts. The chain joins TRBV28 to TRBJ2-3; 8 positions agree with TRBD1. CDR1 is MDHEN and CDR2 is SYDVKM in the germline V gene. The CDR3 extends over 15 amino acids. Unmatched junction bases numbered 5, after V lost 3 bases and J lost 3 bases. The CDR3 region is CASSLRTGFTDTQYF. CDR3 nucleotide sequence: TGTGCCAGCAGTTTGCGGACAGGGTTTACAGATACGCAGTATTTT.

The gene calls are TRBV7-8 and TRBJ1-5; 11 bases agree with TRBD1. Per germline, CDR1 SGHVS and CDR2 FQNEAQ. Trimming at V came to 2 bases and at J to 4 bases, leaving 4 bases not matched to a gene. The CDR3 contains 16 residues. The CDR3 DNA sequence: TGTGCCAGCAGCTTACGCGGACAGGGGGCAAATCAGCCCCAGCATTTT. It yields the protein CASSLRGQGANQPQHF.

This clonotype has a handful of counts. The chain recombines TRBV27 with TRBJ2-5; D is ambiguous. The CDR3 is 15 residues long. Germline CDR1 MNHEY, CDR2 SMNVEV (reference sequence). Trimming cost V 4 bases and J 2 bases, with 14 bases left between them. CDR3 region: CASSSTAGNQETQYF. As DNA, the CDR3 is TGTGCCAGCAGTTCTACAGCCGGAAATCAAGAGACCCAGTACTTC.

Only a few counts were recorded for this clonotype. The J gene is TRBJ1-2, the V gene TRBV4-1, with D unclear. The V end was cut by 3 bases, the J end by 2 bases, with 7 bases between. Germline CDR1 and CDR2: MGHRA and YSYEKL. The CDR3 length is 13 residues. The CDR3: CASSHTNNYGYTF. CDR3 DNA: TGCGCCAGCAGCCATACCAACAACTATGGCTACACCTTC.

V is TRBV18 and J is TRBJ1-2, with D possibly matching TRBD1 (6 bases). CDR3 length: 15 amino acids. V lost 6 bases to trimming and J lost 0 bases, with 14 bases between them. CDR1 is KGHSH and CDR2 is LQKENI in the germline V gene. The CDR3 sequence is CASSLLTGPNYGYTF. The CDR3 DNA sequence: TGTGCCAGCTCCCTCCTGACAGGCCCTAACTATGGCTACACCTTC.

This clonotype was detected only a few times. The chain joins TRBV28 to TRBJ1-4; maybe TRBD1 (6 bases). The CDR3 is 14 residues long. Per the germline V gene, CDR1 is MDHEN and CDR2 is SYDVKM. V gave up 6 bases and J gave up 7 bases, with 15 bases separating them. The CDR3 DNA sequence: TGTGCCAGCAGGGACACAGGGATAGGTGAAAAACTGTTTTTT. The encoded protein is CASRDTGIGEKLFF.

The chain carries TRBV29-1 and TRBJ2-7, with D possibly being TRBD1 or TRBD2 (5 bases each). Germline V gene lookup returns CDR1 SQVTM and CDR2 ANQGSEA. V lost 4 bases and J lost 1, with 14 bases in between. There are 14 residues in the CDR3. This chain's CDR3 is CSVVLWGSSYEQYF. The CDR3 bases are TGCAGCGTTGTACTATGGGGGAGTTCCTACGAGCAGTACTTC.

This sequence joins TRBV7-9 and TRBJ1-2, with a possible D match to TRBD1 (5 bases). Deletions cut 3 bases from V and 4 bases from J, with 9 bases between. This CDR3 has 13 residues. CDR1 SEHNR and CDR2 FQNEAQ come from the germline V gene (reference sequence). Here the CDR3 DNA reads TGTGCCAGCAGCTTTGTTGACAGCTATGGCTACACCTTC. This gives the protein CASSFVDSYGYTF.

The gene calls are TRBV7-2 and TRBJ1-2, with unresolved D. This CDR3 contains 15 residues. Between the trimmed V and J ends, which lost 1 base and 1 base, there was a span of 10 bases. Germline V gene lookup returns CDR1 SGHTA and CDR2 FQGNSA. CDR3 in DNA: TGTGCCAGCAGCTTAGGACCGGGAGTTAACTATGGCTACACCTTC. It encodes CASSLGPGVNYGYTF.

This chain connects TRBV7-9 to TRBJ1-2; D is unclear. V was clipped by 5 bases and J by 4 bases, with 8 bases between them. The germline V gene encodes CDR1 SEHNR and CDR2 FQNEAQ (reference sequence). This CDR3 has 12 residues. CDR3 loop: CASSPAAYGYTF. The DNA of the CDR3 is TGTGCCAGCAGCCCAGCAGCCTATGGCTACACCTTC.

This clonotype was counted once. The chain recombines TRBV12-3 or TRBV12-4 with TRBJ1-4, with D unresolved. CDR3 size: 14 residues. V gave up 6 bases and J gave up 0 bases, with 8 bases separating them. In nucleotides, the CDR3 is TGTGCCAGCAGAGGTTTCGCAACTAATGAAAAACTGTTTTTT. It codes for CASRGFATNEKLFF.

The rearrangement joins TRBV13 to TRBJ2-7, with TRBD1 matching over 8 bases. CDR3 length: 17 amino acids. Trimming removed 3 bases from V and 1 base from J; junction bases left unmatched: 11. Germline CDR1 PRHDT, CDR2 FYEKMQ (reference sequence). The DNA for the CDR3 is TGTGCCAGCAGCTTCGGACAGGGACCTGGATTTTCCTACGAGCAGTACTTC. Protein product: CASSFGQGPGFSYEQYF.

This sequence joins TRBV20-1 and TRBJ2-5; tentative D call: TRBD2 (5 bases). Germline V lookup: CDR1 DFQATT, CDR2 SNEGSKA (reference sequence). The CDR3 contains 13 residues. Trimming removed 4 bases from V and 0 bases from J, with 9 bases in between. The CDR3 spells CSATDGDQETQYF. The CDR3 bases are TGCAGTGCTACAGACGGGGACCAAGAGACCCAGTACTTC.

This rearrangement joins TRBV7-3 to TRBJ1-2; no clear D gene. The CDR3 loop spans 14 amino acids. The V and J ends lost 0 bases and 8 bases respectively, with 13 bases between them. The germline V gene has CDR1 SGHTA and CDR2 FQGTGA. The CDR3 region has the DNA TGTGCCAGCAGCTTAACCGGGTCTGATAGAGGCTACACCTTC. It yields the protein CASSLTGSDRGYTF. The full variable domain, rest sourced from reference TRBV7-3 and TRBJ1-2, is GAGVSQTPSNKVTEKGKYVELRCDPISGHTALYWYRQSLGQGPEFLIYFQGTGAADDSGLPNDRFFAVRPEGSVSTLKIQRTERGDSAVYLCASSLTGSDRGYTFGSGTRLTVV.

The chain uses TRBV29-1 and TRBJ2-7; D call uncertain. The J call is uncertain, as TRBJ2-5 better fits the DNA end. Germline V lookup: CDR1 SQVTM, CDR2 ANQGSEA. This CDR3 is 14 amino acids long. DNA of the CDR3: TGCAGCGTGGGGAACGCAGGCGGTCGCGGGACCCAGTACTTC. It specifies CSVGNAGGRGTQYF.

The chain employs TRBV27 and TRBJ2-1; no clear D gene. The germline V gene encodes CDR1 MNHEY and CDR2 SMNVEV (reference sequence). The CDR3 sequence is 15 residues long. The V gene lost 4 bases and the J gene lost 2 bases, with 12 bases spanning the gap. CDR3 nucleotides: TGTGCCAGCAGTTCATGGGCAGTACCCTACAATGAGCAGTTCTTC. Translating gives CASSSWAVPYNEQFF.

Only a few counts were recorded for this clonotype. The J gene is TRBJ1-5, the V gene TRBV20-1; the D gene is possibly TRBD1 (5 bases). CDR3 length: 14 amino acids. V was shortened by 6 bases and J by 0 bases, with 12 bases between the two germline ends. Germline CDR1 DFQATT, CDR2 SNEGSKA (reference sequence). CDR3 sequence (DNA): TGCAGTGCCGTTGACAGATATAGCAATCAGCCCCAGCATTTT. Residues: CSAVDRYSNQPQHF.